The 9 T cell receptor beta chains given below trace back to one sample, sequenced in a study of shared clonotypes between healthy human individuals. Data came from immunoSEQ multiplex PCR; TCRdb stores just in-frame clones and leaves some out. The table shows around 2.5 million clones, with roughly 93% occurring only once. The sequenced sample was naive CD4+ T cells from PBMCs. This sample's subset: CD45RA+ positively selected. All receptors come from a man aged 18 to 30 in good health. Some clones in this sample may be carry-over from other donors' samples.

As to this clone: The identical CDR3 is also encoded by other nucleotide sequences in the sample. The J gene is TRBJ2-3, the V gene TRBV5-1; no definite D call. The CDR3 is made up of 15 amino acids. In germline, CDR1 is SGHRS, CDR2 YFSETQ. The V gene lost 0 bases and the J gene lost 3 bases, with 11 bases spanning the gap. The CDR3 region is CASSLAPAGTDTQYF. CDR3 sequence (DNA): TGCGCCAGCAGCTTGGCTCCGGCAGGAACAGATACGCAGTATTTT.

This clone was counted a single time. CDR3 region: CAIGIFDRAETQYF. Written as DNA, the CDR3 is TGTGCCATCGGCATATTCGACAGGGCAGAGACCCAGTACTTC. The chain recombines TRBV10-3 with TRBJ2-5, with 7 bases identical to TRBD1. Germline CDR1 and CDR2: ENHRY and SYGVKD. V trimming: 8 bases; J trimming: 4 bases; junction bases outside the gene matches: 10. This CDR3 is 14 amino acids long.

The sample holds a few counts of this clone. The same CDR3 also results from other DNA sequences found in this sample. The genes are TRBV19 and TRBJ2-6; weak D call: TRBD2 (5 bases). The germline V and J ends were trimmed by 3 bases and 2 bases, with 5 bases remaining between them. Germline V lookup: CDR1 LNHDA, CDR2 SQIVND (reference sequence). This CDR3 is built from 14 residues. The CDR3 bases are TGTGCCAGTAGTATCGGGGCTGGGGCCAACGTCCTGACTTTC. Amino acid sequence: CASSIGAGANVLTF.

As to this clone: Other DNA variants within this sample encode the same CDR3. The chain employs TRBV2 and TRBJ2-1; D is unresolved. Looked up from germline, CDR1 is SNHLY and CDR2 is FYNNEI. The CDR3 contains 11 residues. Trimming cost V 4 bases and J 7 bases, with 5 bases left between them. The CDR3 spells CASSAVNEQFF. The CDR3 DNA reads TGTGCCAGCAGTGCAGTAAATGAGCAGTTCTTC.

This chain connects TRBV6-6 to TRBJ1-5; D is possibly TRBD1 (6 bases). Germline CDR1 reads MNHNY; CDR2 reads SVGAGI (reference sequence). This CDR3 is 15 amino acids long. V lost 5 bases to trimming and J lost 2 bases, with 13 bases between them. CDR3 sequence (DNA): TGTGCCAGCAGTGCCAGGGGTAGTGGCAATCAGCCCCAGCATTTT. This encodes CASSARGSGNQPQHF.

The CDR3 DNA sequence: TGTGCCAGCAGATATACAGGGCCGGCGGGCTACACCTTC. Translation: CASRYTGPAGYTF. The chain joins TRBV2 to TRBJ1-2; a weak D match, TRBD1 (6 bases). This CDR3 has 13 residues. Germline V lookup: CDR1 SNHLY, CDR2 FYNNEI. Trimming stripped 6 bases from V and 8 bases from J, with 16 bases between.

J is TRBJ1-3 and V is TRBV7-2; D call uncertain. V shed 2 bases and J shed 0 bases, with 11 bases lying between them. The CDR3 covers 16 residues. Per the germline V gene, CDR1 is SGHTA and CDR2 is FQGNSA. The CDR3 bases are TGTGCCAGCAGCTTATCGCAGGCGAGCTCTGGAAACACCATATATTTT. This gives the protein CASSLSQASSGNTIYF.

This chain joins TRBV19 and TRBJ2-7, with TRBD1 matching 8 bases. J gave up 0 bases and V 6 bases, and 4 bases lay outside the gene matches. The CDR3 is 14 amino acids. Per the germline V gene, CDR1 is LNHDA and CDR2 is SQIVND (reference sequence). CDR3 sequence reads: CASSPDRVSYEQYF. In nucleotides, the CDR3 is TGTGCCAGTAGCCCGGACAGGGTCTCCTACGAGCAGTACTTC.

The rearrangement links TRBV11-2 to TRBJ2-7; D tentatively fits TRBD1 or TRBD2 (5 bases each). V was pared by 2 bases and J by 6 bases, with 17 bases between. Germline V gene lookup returns CDR1 SGHAT and CDR2 FQNNGV. The CDR3 sequence is 15 residues long. CDR3 nucleotide sequence: TGTGCCAGCAGCTTAAGTGGGACGGCACTTCTCGAGCAGTACTTC. As protein: CASSLSGTALLEQYF. Variable domain in full (rest from reference TRBV11-2 and TRBJ2-7): EAGVAQSPRYKIIEKRQSVAFWCNPISGHATLYWYQQILGQGPKLLIQFQNNGVVDDSQLPKDRFSAERLKGVDSTLKIQPAKLEDSAVYLCASSLSGTALLEQYFGPGTRLTVT.